The T cell receptor beta chain under discussion was sequenced for a study of T cell clones after liver transplantation. Study overall: Samples came from ITN030ST, which attempted immunosuppression withdrawal within 2 years of liver transplantation. At least one year of complete immunosuppression withdrawal without enzymes over twice normal defined tolerance.

This clone was counted a few times. No antigen is known for it. The CDR3 runs to 19 residues. Trimming shortened V by 0 bases and J by 5 bases, and 23 bases separated the two germline ends. Germline loops: CDR1 SGDLS, CDR2 YYNGEE. Profiled with immunoSEQ multiplex PCR; TCRdb holds only in-frame clones, not every one. This sample has some 75,000 clones, with 80% found just once. Broader study findings: Circulating graft-donor-reactive CD4 TCRbeta sequences fell significantly post-transplant in most of the 8 subjects.

This TCR was recovered from a human donor who received a liver transplant. The genes are TRBV9 and TRBJ2-2; TRBD1 is a possible D gene (5 bases). The source material was CD4+ T cells from blood, sampled before liver transplant. The CDR3 reads CASSVGPFSSGKETGELFF. Here the CDR3 DNA reads TGTGCCAGCAGCGTAGGACCCTTTAGTTCAGGGAAGGAGACCGGGGAGCTGTTTTTT.